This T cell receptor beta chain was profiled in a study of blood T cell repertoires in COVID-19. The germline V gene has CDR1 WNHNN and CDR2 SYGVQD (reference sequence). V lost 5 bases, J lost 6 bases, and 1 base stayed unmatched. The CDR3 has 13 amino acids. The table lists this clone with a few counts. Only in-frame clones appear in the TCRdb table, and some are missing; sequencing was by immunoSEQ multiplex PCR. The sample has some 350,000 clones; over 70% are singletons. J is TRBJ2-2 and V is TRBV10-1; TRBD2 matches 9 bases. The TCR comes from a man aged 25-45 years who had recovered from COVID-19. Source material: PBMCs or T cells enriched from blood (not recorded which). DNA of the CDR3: TGCGCCAGCAGTCTAGCGGGGCCCGGGGAGCTGTTTTTT. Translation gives CASSLAGPGELFF.